These T cell receptor beta chains were read from a single sample in a study of T cell responses to AZD1222 COVID-19 vaccine. The assay was immunoSEQ multiplex PCR, and TCRdb's table has in-frame clones only and misses some. The sample contains about 77,000 clones, more than 85% of which appear only once. Sequences were derived from peripheral blood, sampled 28 days after the second AZD1222 dose. The receptors here all came from an adult who received the AZD1222 COVID-19 vaccine. The CDR3 runs from the conserved cysteine through the conserved F or W. Fields, in order: clone size, V gene, J gene, D gene, CDR3 protein, CDR3 DNA. D genes are given only for firm matches. Part of the rows lack a size; the others show once, few, many or a class for expanded clones.

size: .; V: TRBV10-3; J: TRBJ1-2; D: .; CDR3: CAIKSGYGYTF; DNA: TGTGCCATCAAGAGCGGCTATGGCTACACCTTC
size: .; V: TRBV6-5; J: TRBJ1-6; D: .; CDR3: CATGASSYNSPLHF; DNA: TGTGCCACCGGGGCTAGCTCCTATAATTCACCCCTCCACTTT
size: .; V: TRBV30; J: TRBJ1-1; D: .; CDR3: CAWSPQGRAFF; DNA: TGTGCCTGGAGTCCGCAGGGGAGAGCTTTCTTT
size: .; V: TRBV5-1; J: TRBJ2-1; D: .; CDR3: CASSLLDFSYNEQFF; DNA: TGCGCCAGCAGCTTACTAGACTTCTCCTACAATGAGCAGTTCTTC
size: .; V: TRBV18; J: TRBJ1-2; D: .; CDR3: CASSQDRQHYGYTF; DNA: TGTGCCAGCTCACAAGATAGACAACACTATGGCTACACCTTC
size: .; V: TRBV19; J: TRBJ1-5; D: .; CDR3: CASSVGAYSNQPQHF; DNA: TGTGCCAGTAGTGTTGGCGCCTATAGCAATCAGCCCCAGCATTTT
size: .; V: TRBV18; J: TRBJ2-1; D: TRBD2; CDR3: CASSPRVSGRKAYNEQFF; DNA: TGTGCCAGCTCTCCCCGGGTTAGCGGGAGAAAGGCCTACAATGAGCAGTTCTTC
size: .; V: TRBV3-1/TRBV3-2; J: TRBJ2-7; D: TRBD2; CDR3: CASSQLDAGAREQYF; DNA: TGTGCCAGCAGCCAATTAGACGCGGGAGCAAGGGAGCAGTACTTC
size: .; V: TRBV6-5; J: TRBJ2-7; D: .; CDR3: CASSPPLAGANEQYF; DNA: TGTGCCAGCAGTCCACCCCTCGCAGGGGCAAACGAGCAGTACTTC
size: .; V: TRBV2; J: TRBJ1-5; D: TRBD1; CDR3: CASSDRQGGKQPQHF; DNA: TGTGCCAGCAGTGATCGACAGGGTGGGAAGCAGCCCCAGCATTTT
size: once; V: TRBV7-9; J: TRBJ1-1; D: TRBD1; CDR3: CASSPRTGPNTEAFF; DNA: TGTGCCAGCAGCCCCCGGACAGGTCCGAACACTGAAGCTTTCTTT
size: .; V: TRBV10-3; J: TRBJ1-4; D: TRBD1; CDR3: CAISEGQGAEKLFF; DNA: TGTGCCATCAGTGAGGGACAGGGGGCTGAAAAACTGTTTTTT
size: .; V: TRBV4-2; J: TRBJ1-6; D: .; CDR3: CASSPAGDSPLHF; DNA: TGTGCCAGCAGCCCGGCAGGGGATTCACCCCTCCACTTT
size: .; V: TRBV5-5; J: TRBJ1-5; D: .; CDR3: CASSLEHHQPQHF; DNA: TGTGCCAGCAGCTTGGAACATCATCAGCCCCAGCATTTT
size: .; V: TRBV9; J: TRBJ2-3; D: .; CDR3: CASSDREPDTQYF; DNA: TGTGCCAGCAGCGACAGGGAACCAGATACGCAGTATTTT
size: few; V: TRBV7-2; J: TRBJ2-7; D: TRBD2; CDR3: CASSLAGGPYEQYF; DNA: TGTGCCAGCAGCTTGGCGGGAGGGCCCTACGAGCAGTACTTC
size: .; V: TRBV19; J: TRBJ1-1; D: .; CDR3: CASTLTPGTEAFF; DNA: TGTGCCAGTACCCTAACCCCGGGCACTGAAGCTTTCTTT
size: .; V: TRBV5-5; J: TRBJ1-1; D: .; CDR3: CASSPILVAEAFF; DNA: TGTGCCAGCAGCCCTATTCTGGTGGCTGAAGCTTTCTTT
size: .; V: TRBV27; J: TRBJ2-1; D: .; CDR3: CASRLSGRNNEQFF; DNA: TGTGCCAGTCGCCTCAGCGGGCGGAACAATGAGCAGTTCTTC
size: .; V: TRBV28; J: TRBJ1-5; D: TRBD1; CDR3: CASRPQGASNQPQHF; DNA: TGTGCCAGCCGCCCACAGGGGGCAAGCAATCAGCCCCAGCATTTT
size: .; V: TRBV3-1/TRBV3-2; J: TRBJ2-5; D: TRBD2; CDR3: CASSQLPSGGQETQYF; DNA: TGTGCCAGCAGCCAACTTCCTAGCGGGGGACAAGAGACCCAGTACTTC
size: .; V: TRBV4-3; J: TRBJ2-1; D: .; CDR3: CASSQVFGGVGDEQFF; DNA: TGCGCCAGCAGCCAAGTCTTCGGGGGAGTGGGGGATGAGCAGTTCTTC
size: .; V: TRBV28; J: TRBJ2-7; D: .; CDR3: CASSFMRQIYEQYF; DNA: TGTGCCAGCAGTTTTATGCGACAGATCTACGAGCAGTACTTC
size: .; V: TRBV2; J: TRBJ1-5; D: TRBD1; CDR3: CASRRDRVGNQPQHF; DNA: TGTGCCAGCAGACGAGACAGGGTAGGCAATCAGCCCCAGCATTTT
size: .; V: TRBV7-2; J: TRBJ1-2; D: TRBD1; CDR3: CASSLGTGANYGYTF; DNA: TGTGCCAGCAGCTTAGGGACAGGAGCTAACTATGGCTACACCTTC
size: .; V: TRBV5-1; J: TRBJ1-1; D: .; CDR3: CASSFGMDTEAFF; DNA: TGCGCCAGCAGCTTCGGTATGGACACTGAAGCTTTCTTT
size: .; V: TRBV10-3; J: TRBJ1-3; D: .; CDR3: CAIHLREENTIYF; DNA: TGTGCCATCCATCTACGTGAGGAAAACACCATATATTTT
size: .; V: TRBV6-5; J: TRBJ1-3; D: .; CDR3: CASSRQNYGNTIYF; DNA: TGTGCCAGCAGCCGACAGAACTATGGAAACACCATATATTTT
size: .; V: TRBV10-3; J: TRBJ2-1; D: .; CDR3: CAISGTPDQQFF; DNA: TGTGCCATCAGTGGTACCCCGGACCAGCAGTTCTTC
size: .; V: TRBV6-1; J: TRBJ2-1; D: TRBD2; CDR3: CASSAPSLAGGPRSWNEQFF; DNA: TGTGCCAGCAGTGCCCCTTCACTAGCGGGAGGGCCGAGGTCGTGGAATGAGCAGTTCTTC
size: .; V: TRBV7-2; J: TRBJ2-1; D: .; CDR3: CASSGGAILHEQFF; DNA: TGTGCCAGCAGCGGAGGGGCGATACTACATGAGCAGTTCTTC
size: once; V: TRBV7-6; J: TRBJ2-1; D: .; CDR3: CASSFQLGGPKDEQFF; DNA: TGTGCCAGCAGCTTCCAGCTCGGAGGGCCTAAGGATGAGCAGTTCTTC
size: .; V: TRBV4-3; J: TRBJ2-3; D: .; CDR3: CASSQDRARTDTQYF; DNA: TGCGCCAGCAGCCAAGATCGAGCCCGCACAGATACGCAGTATTTT
size: .; V: TRBV27; J: TRBJ1-1; D: TRBD1; CDR3: CASSRTGGVSTEAFF; DNA: TGTGCCAGCAGCCGGACAGGGGGCGTATCCACTGAAGCTTTCTTT
size: .; V: TRBV6-7; J: TRBJ1-5; D: .; CDR3: CASSYSLPVSNQPQHF; DNA: TGTGCCAGCAGTTACTCTCTTCCGGTTAGCAATCAGCCCCAGCATTTT
size: .; V: TRBV28; J: TRBJ1-4; D: .; CDR3: CASGWAGLREKLFF; DNA: TGTGCCAGCGGATGGGCAGGTTTAAGGGAAAAACTGTTTTTT
size: .; V: TRBV4-2; J: TRBJ1-1; D: .; CDR3: CASSQAFPGRRNTEAFF; DNA: TGTGCCAGCAGCCAAGCTTTCCCCGGACGTCGAAACACTGAAGCTTTCTTT
size: .; V: TRBV30; J: TRBJ2-7; D: TRBD2; CDR3: CAWITGTTESYEQYF; DNA: TGTGCCTGGATTACCGGGACTACAGAATCCTACGAGCAGTACTTC
size: .; V: TRBV5-1; J: TRBJ2-5; D: .; CDR3: CASSFSPLGTQYF; DNA: TGCGCCAGCAGCTTTTCACCGCTGGGGACCCAGTACTTC
size: .; V: TRBV6-5; J: TRBJ2-7; D: .; CDR3: CASVLVSLHEQYF; DNA: TGTGCCTCTGTGCTGGTCAGTCTCCACGAGCAGTACTTC
size: .; V: TRBV11-1; J: TRBJ1-2; D: TRBD1; CDR3: CASRSKELQGNYGYTF; DNA: TGTGCCAGCAGATCTAAGGAACTACAGGGGAACTATGGCTACACCTTC
size: once; V: TRBV19; J: TRBJ2-7; D: TRBD2; CDR3: CASSIQTSGSPHSYEQYF; DNA: TGTGCCAGTAGTATCCAGACTAGCGGGAGTCCCCACTCCTACGAGCAGTACTTC
size: .; V: TRBV29-1; J: TRBJ2-7; D: TRBD1; CDR3: CSVDAGGYEQYF; DNA: TGCAGCGTTGACGCAGGGGGCTACGAGCAGTACTTC
size: .; V: TRBV25-1; J: TRBJ1-2; D: .; CDR3: CASSEGSYDGYTF; DNA: TGTGCCAGCAGTGAAGGCAGTTACGATGGCTACACCTTC
size: .; V: TRBV3-1/TRBV3-2; J: TRBJ1-1; D: TRBD1; CDR3: CASTWTGYTEAFF; DNA: TGTGCCAGCACCTGGACAGGGTACACTGAAGCTTTCTTT
size: .; V: TRBV6-5; J: TRBJ1-4; D: TRBD1; CDR3: CASSPDRGRGKLFF; DNA: TGTGCCAGCAGCCCGGACAGGGGGCGAGGAAAACTGTTTTTT
size: .; V: TRBV7-9; J: TRBJ1-1; D: .; CDR3: CASTPRSTSMNTEAFF; DNA: TGTGCCAGCACCCCTCGGAGCACCAGCATGAACACTGAAGCTTTCTTT
size: .; V: TRBV6-5; J: TRBJ2-4; D: TRBD1; CDR3: CASRLDRDGKNIQYF; DNA: TGTGCCAGCAGACTCGACAGGGACGGCAAAAACATTCAGTACTTC
size: .; V: TRBV10-2; J: TRBJ2-1; D: .; CDR3: CASQGPMRGYNEQFF; DNA: TGCGCCAGCCAGGGCCCCATGAGGGGCTACAATGAGCAGTTCTTC
size: .; V: TRBV19; J: TRBJ2-3; D: .; CDR3: CASSGSLTDTQYF; DNA: TGTGCCAGTAGCGGGAGTCTGACAGATACGCAGTATTTT
size: .; V: TRBV10-1; J: TRBJ2-7; D: .; CDR3: CASSDMGAEQYF; DNA: TGCGCCAGCAGTGATATGGGCGCCGAGCAGTACTTC
size: .; V: TRBV2; J: TRBJ2-1; D: TRBD2; CDR3: CASSDSASGRNEQFF; DNA: TGTGCCAGCAGTGATTCGGCTAGCGGGAGGAATGAGCAGTTCTTC
size: .; V: TRBV10-3; J: TRBJ2-1; D: TRBD1; CDR3: CATGTGREQFF; DNA: TGTGCCACCGGGACAGGGCGTGAGCAGTTCTTC
size: .; V: TRBV9; J: TRBJ2-1; D: TRBD1; CDR3: CASSVGGQSYNEQFF; DNA: TGTGCCAGCAGCGTAGGGGGACAGTCCTACAATGAGCAGTTCTTC
size: .; V: TRBV9; J: TRBJ2-1; D: TRBD1; CDR3: CASSVQGAGYNEQFF; DNA: TGTGCCAGCAGCGTCCAGGGGGCGGGCTACAATGAGCAGTTCTTC
size: .; V: TRBV6-5; J: TRBJ2-7; D: .; CDR3: CASTDPLGYEQYF; DNA: TGTGCCAGCACCGACCCCCTAGGCTACGAGCAGTACTTC